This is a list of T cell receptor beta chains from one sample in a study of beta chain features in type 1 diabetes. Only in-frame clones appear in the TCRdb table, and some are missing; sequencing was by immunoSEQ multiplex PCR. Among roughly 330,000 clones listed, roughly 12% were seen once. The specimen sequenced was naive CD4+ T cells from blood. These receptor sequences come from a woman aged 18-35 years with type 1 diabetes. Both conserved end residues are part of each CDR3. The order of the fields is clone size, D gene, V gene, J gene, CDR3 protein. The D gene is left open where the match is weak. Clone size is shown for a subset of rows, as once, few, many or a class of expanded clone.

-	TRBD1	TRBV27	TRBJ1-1	CASSPWTGGIGTEAFF
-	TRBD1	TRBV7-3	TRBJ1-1	CASSAQGANTEAFF
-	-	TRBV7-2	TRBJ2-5	CASTKGIQETQYF
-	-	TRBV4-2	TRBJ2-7	CASSLATVGSYEQYF
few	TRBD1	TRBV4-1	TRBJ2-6	CASSPGQGITGANVLTF
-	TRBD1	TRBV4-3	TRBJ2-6	CASSRDRVSGANVLTF
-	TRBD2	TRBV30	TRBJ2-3	CAWRKGTSEADTQYF
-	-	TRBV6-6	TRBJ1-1	CASGRNTEAFF
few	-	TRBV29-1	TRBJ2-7	CSVEAGGGRYEQYF
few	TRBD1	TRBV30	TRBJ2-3	CAWTPLRGRWDTQYF
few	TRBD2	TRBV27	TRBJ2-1	CASSALAGGYNEQFF
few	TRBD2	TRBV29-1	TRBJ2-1	CSAVGTSGHNEQFF
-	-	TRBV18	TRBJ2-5	CASSPRTDSQETQYF
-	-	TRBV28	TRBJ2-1	CASHSSPSVNEQFF
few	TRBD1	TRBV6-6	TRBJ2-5	CASSTGTGWMETQYF
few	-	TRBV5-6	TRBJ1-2	CASSLSGVRYGYTF
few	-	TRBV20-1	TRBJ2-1	CSAADYDEQFF
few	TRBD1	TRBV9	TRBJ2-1	CASSVWDRAYNEQFF
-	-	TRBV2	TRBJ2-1	CASSENGLEQFF
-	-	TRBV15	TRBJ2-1	CATSKAGTNNEQFF
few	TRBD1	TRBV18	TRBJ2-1	CASSTQGQGAFYNEQFF
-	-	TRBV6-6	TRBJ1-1	CASSYRYTEAFF
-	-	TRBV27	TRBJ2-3	CASSPLGSGADTQYF
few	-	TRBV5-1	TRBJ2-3	CASSFPQGTDTQYF
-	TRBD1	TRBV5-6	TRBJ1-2	CASSLWDRSNYGYTF
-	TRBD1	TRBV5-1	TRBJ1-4	CASSLRGTGGEKLFF
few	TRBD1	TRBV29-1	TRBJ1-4	CSVGDREKLFF
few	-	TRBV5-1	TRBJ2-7	CASTGADEQYF
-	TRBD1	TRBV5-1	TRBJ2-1	CASSLEQGAVNEQFF
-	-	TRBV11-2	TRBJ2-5	CASSFGVGGETQYF
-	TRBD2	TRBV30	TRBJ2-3	CAWTRGSGTDTQYF
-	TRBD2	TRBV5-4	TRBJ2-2	CASSPFPGGVNTGELFF
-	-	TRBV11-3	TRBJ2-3	CASSSITGTASSTDTQYF
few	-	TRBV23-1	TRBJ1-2	CASSQKPRRERVNYGYTF
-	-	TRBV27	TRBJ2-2	CASSLSRVSGELFF
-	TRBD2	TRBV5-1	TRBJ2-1	CASSRGTSGSSTYNEQFF
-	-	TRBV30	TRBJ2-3	CAWGPVGTDTQYF
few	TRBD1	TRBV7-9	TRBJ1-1	CASSLRTGANTEAFF
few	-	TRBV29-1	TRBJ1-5	CSVALGENQPQHF
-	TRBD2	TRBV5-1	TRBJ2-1	CASSLGTSGRGNEQFF
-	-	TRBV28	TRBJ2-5	CATGEQAYQETQYF
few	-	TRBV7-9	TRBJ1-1	CASSPPAAGTEAFF
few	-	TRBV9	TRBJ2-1	CASSVVGAGEQFF
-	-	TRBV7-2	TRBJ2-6	CASSYQTGANVLTF
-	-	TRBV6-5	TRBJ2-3	CATKTGVKEYF
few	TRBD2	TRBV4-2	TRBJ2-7	CASSPGGGSYEQYF
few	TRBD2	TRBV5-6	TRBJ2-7	CASSLSAGGGYEQYF
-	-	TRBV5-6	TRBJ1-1	CASSPDSVGNTEAFF
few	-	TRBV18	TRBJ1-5	CASSPNGPGQSQPQHF
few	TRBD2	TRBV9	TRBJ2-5	CASSVTSGPETQYF